This passage covers 24 T cell receptor beta chains from one sample sequenced in a study of Ad26.COV2.S vaccination and SARS-CoV-2 variants. Only in-frame clones appear in the TCRdb table, and some are missing; sequencing was by immunoSEQ multiplex PCR. Here the sample spans 380,000 or so clones, 83% being singletons. Documented treatment: around 19 received Ad26.COV2.S at low or high dose, single or two shots; about 5 received placebo; per-sample allocation not given. On day 63 after the first injection, vaccine and placebo recipients gave samples. This specimen was peripheral blood, taken in a trial of Ad26.COV2.S vaccine versus placebo. The receptor set was obtained from a person between 18 and 65 years old who received the Ad26.COV2.S COVID-19 vaccine or a placebo.

There are a few counts of this clone. Relative to the germline gene, one junction end is altered; a read error may explain this. This chain links TRBV19 with TRBJ1-2; TRBD1 agrees at 8 bases. This CDR3 has 15 residues. Germline V gene sequence: CDR1 LNHDA, CDR2 SQIVND (reference sequence). DNA of the CDR3: TGTGCCAGTAGTCACCGACAGGGGTCTCGTCCTATTACTGGCTTC. As protein: CASSHRQGSRPITGF.

The V and J genes are TRBV7-2 and TRBJ2-7, with 8 nucleotides matching TRBD2. Germline V lookup: CDR1 SGHTA, CDR2 FQGNSA. The CDR3 spans 14 residues. J was trimmed by 1 base and V by 6 bases; bases with no gene match: 5. This CDR3 is CASSAGGGSYEQYF. Written as DNA, the CDR3 is TGTGCCAGCAGTGCGGGGGGAGGATCCTACGAGCAGTACTTC.

This clone was found a few times. The genes are TRBV12-3 or TRBV12-4 and TRBJ1-2; TRBD1 agrees at 9 bases. This CDR3 spans 13 amino acids. The V segment lost 5 bases and the J segment 8 bases; nucleotides outside the gene matches: 6. The CDR3, as DNA: TGTGCCAGCAGTATCCTCGGGACAGGGGGCTACACCTTC. It translates to CASSILGTGGYTF.

V usage is TRBV27 and J usage is TRBJ2-7; TRBD1 is a possible D gene (6 bases). Trimming removed 7 bases at V and 0 bases at J, with 13 bases between. This CDR3 comprises 14 residues. Germline V gene lookup returns CDR1 MNHEY and CDR2 SMNVEV (reference sequence). The CDR3 DNA reads TGTGCCAGCAATCATCAGGGGTCCTCCTACGAGCAGTACTTC. Translated: CASNHQGSSYEQYF.

The gene calls are TRBV19 and TRBJ1-5; D possibly corresponds to TRBD1 (5 bases). Germline V gene sequence: CDR1 LNHDA, CDR2 SQIVND (reference sequence). Trimming stripped 2 bases from V and 1 base from J, with 12 bases between. The CDR3 is 16 amino acids. The CDR3 DNA sequence: TGTGCCAGTAGTATAATCGGGGGGGGAAGCAATCAGCCCCAGCATTTT. Translating gives CASSIIGGGSNQPQHF.

This clone came up once. The rearrangement joins TRBV3-1 (or the pseudogene TRBV3-2) to TRBJ1-1; D is perhaps TRBD1 (6 bases). The V gene's germline CDR1 is LGHDT and CDR2 YNNKEL (reference sequence). This CDR3 comprises 15 residues. The ends were cut back, 4 bases at V and 6 bases at J, with 18 bases in the middle. CDR3 loop: CASSPWGRQDAEAFF. The CDR3 DNA is TGTGCCAGCAGCCCCTGGGGAAGACAGGACGCTGAAGCTTTCTTT.

The V call is TRBV9, the J call TRBJ1-2, with D unresolved. Per the germline V gene, CDR1 is SGDLS and CDR2 is YYNGEE. This CDR3 comprises 11 residues. V lost 7 bases and J lost 6, with 10 bases in between. CDR3 sequence: CASSPPDGYTF. The CDR3 bases are TGTGCCAGCTCCCCCCCGGATGGCTACACCTTC. Looking up the rest from reference TRBV9 and TRBJ1-2 gives the full variable domain: DSGVTQTPKHLITATGQRVTLRCSPRSGDLSVYWYQQSLDQGLQFLIQYYNGEERAKGNILERFSAQQFPDLHSELNLSSLELGDSALYFCASSPPDGYTFGSGTRLTVV.

This rearrangement joins TRBV6-6 to TRBJ1-6, with D perhaps matching TRBD1 (5 bases). CDR1 MNHNY and CDR2 SVGAGI come from the germline V gene (reference sequence). V dropped 4 bases and J dropped 10 bases, with 8 bases sitting between them. This CDR3 is built from 12 residues. CDR3 coding DNA: TGTGCCAGCAGTTCTCCAGGGTCACCCCTCCACTTT. This translates into CASSSPGSPLHF.

DNA of the CDR3: TGTGCCAGCAGGGTAGGGGGCACTGAAGCTTTCTTT. This translates into CASRVGGTEAFF. The V call is TRBV28, the J call TRBJ1-1, with D possibly TRBD1 on 6 matching bases. V dropped 6 bases and J dropped 4 bases, with 9 bases sitting between them. CDR3 size: 12 residues. Per germline, CDR1 MDHEN and CDR2 SYDVKM. Together with reference TRBV28 and TRBJ1-1, the CDR3 gives the full variable domain: DVKVTQSSRYLVKRTGEKVFLECVQDMDHENMFWYRQDPGLGLRLIYFSYDVKMKEKGDIPEGYSVSREKKERFSLILESASTNQTSMYLCASRVGGTEAFFGQGTRLTVV.

DNA of the CDR3: TGCAGCGCCGGACAGGGATTTGAAGCTTTCTTT. Its protein product is CSAGQGFEAFF. The rearrangement joins TRBV29-1 to TRBJ1-1, with TRBD1 matching 8 bases. Trimming at V came to 7 bases and at J to 7 bases, leaving 5 bases not matched to a gene. In germline, CDR1 is SQVTM, CDR2 ANQGSEA. This CDR3 is 11 amino acids long.

V and J are TRBV24-1 and TRBJ1-3; possible D gene TRBD1, 5 bases. The length of the CDR3 is 18 residues. Trimming took 1 base from V and 4 from J, leaving 19 bases between them. CDR1 KGHDR and CDR2 SFDVKD come from the germline V gene. For the CDR3, the DNA is TGTGCCACCAGTGATTTCACCCCCCGTAGGGGCAGCGGAAACACCATATATTTT. This codes for CATSDFTPRRGSGNTIYF.

The J gene is TRBJ1-1, the V gene TRBV19; the D is unclear. CDR1 LNHDA and CDR2 SQIVND come from the germline V gene (reference sequence). The ends were cut back, 6 bases at V and 1 base at J, with 9 bases in the middle. The CDR3 length is 13 residues. The CDR3 region is CASSYWRNTEAFF. The CDR3 bases are TGTGCCAGTAGCTATTGGAGGAACACTGAAGCTTTCTTT.

This clone was recorded a few times. J is TRBJ2-7 and V is TRBV5-3, with TRBD1 as a possible D gene (5 bases). TRBV5-3 belongs to the ORF category, with a function that is uncertain. CDR3 length equals 16 residues. V was clipped by 2 bases and J by 2 bases, with 17 bases between them. This CDR3 is CARSFLIRAPTYEQYF. Written as DNA, the CDR3 is TGTGCCAGAAGCTTCCTCATCAGGGCTCCAACCTACGAGCAGTACTTC.

This chain connects TRBV7-9 to TRBJ2-1; 8 nucleotides align to TRBD2. The CDR3 is 16 amino acids. Trimming removed 8 bases from V and 6 bases from J; junction bases left unmatched: 15. Per germline, CDR1 SEHNR and CDR2 FQNEAQ (reference sequence). DNA of the CDR3: TGTGCCAGCGGAAGTCGAGGAGCGGGAGAGGGCAATGAGCAGTTCTTC. This sequence encodes CASGSRGAGEGNEQFF.

J is TRBJ1-1 and V is TRBV18; no reliable D call. The CDR3 spans 14 residues. V lost 3 bases to trimming and J lost 1 base, with 9 bases between them. In germline, CDR1 is KGHSH, CDR2 LQKENI. The CDR3, as DNA: TGTGCCAGCTCACCTGACACAAGGAACACTGAAGCTTTCTTT. It codes for CASSPDTRNTEAFF. The variable domain in full, with the rest retrieved from reference TRBV18 and TRBJ1-1, is NAGVMQNPRHLVRRRGQEARLRCSPMKGHSHVYWYRQLPEEGLKFMVYLQKENIIDESGMPKERFSAEFPKEGPSILRIQQVVRGDSAAYFCASSPDTRNTEAFFGQGTRLTVV.

The V call is TRBV7-9, the J call TRBJ2-1, with 8 positions matching TRBD2. Germline V lookup: CDR1 SEHNR, CDR2 FQNEAQ (reference sequence). V shed 1 base and J 9 bases; nucleotides not matched to a gene: 8. This CDR3 has 15 amino acids. The CDR3 DNA is TGTGCCAGCAGCTTAGAGGGGACTAGAGGGGGTGAGCAGTTCTTC. Translated, it gives CASSLEGTRGGEQFF.

J is TRBJ2-2 and V is TRBV5-6; D ambiguous. V lost 7 bases to trimming and J lost 8 bases, with 9 bases between them. Germline-derived CDR1 and CDR2 are SGHDT and YYEEEE. The CDR3 contains 11 residues. The CDR3 region is CASGIGGELFF. The CDR3 nucleotides are TGTGCCAGCGGCATAGGTGGGGAGCTGTTTTTT.

The V gene is TRBV5-1, the J gene TRBJ2-3; no clear D gene. Germline CDR1 reads SGHRS; CDR2 reads YFSETQ. The CDR3 has 13 amino acids. V was clipped by 4 bases and J by 0 bases, with 6 bases between them. The CDR3, as DNA: TGCGCCAGCAGCACGGACAGCACAGATACGCAGTATTTT. Its protein is CASSTDSTDTQYF.

The J gene is TRBJ2-3, the V gene TRBV10-3, with 9 bases matching TRBD2. Germline V CDR1 and CDR2: ENHRY, SYGVKD. The V gene end was trimmed by 6 bases and the J gene end by 4 bases; junction bases not matched to a gene: 17. This CDR3 has 18 residues. The CDR3 DNA follows: TGTGCCATCAGCCGCCTTCCGATAGCGGGGGACGGGTCAGATACGCAGTATTTT. As protein: CAISRLPIAGDGSDTQYF.

The V and J genes are TRBV7-9 and TRBJ2-5; TRBD2 is a possible D gene (6 bases). CDR1 is SEHNR and CDR2 is FQNEAQ in the germline V gene (reference sequence). With 5 bases removed from V and 7 bases from J, the gap between germline ends came to 14 bases. The CDR3 sequence is 13 residues long. The CDR3: CASSPGDLGTQYF. Here the CDR3 DNA reads TGTGCCAGCAGCCCGGGGGACCTGGGGACCCAGTACTTC.

This rearrangement joins TRBV7-3 to TRBJ2-1; no clear D. Germline V lookup: CDR1 SGHTA, CDR2 FQGTGA. This CDR3 region has 13 residues. V was pared by 8 bases and J by 6 bases, with 14 bases between. The CDR3 DNA reads TGTGCCAGCGCCAACGGCCCCTCCAATGAGCAGTTCTTC. Its translation: CASANGPSNEQFF.

A single count supports this clone. The V call is TRBV9, the J call TRBJ1-3; the match to TRBD1 covers 8 bases. V shed 3 bases, J shed 2 bases, and the junction held 4 bases outside the gene matches. CDR3 length: 15 residues. Germline loops: CDR1 SGDLS, CDR2 YYNGEE. The chain's CDR3 is CASSDRTGPGNTIYF. DNA of the CDR3: TGTGCCAGCAGCGATCGGACAGGGCCTGGAAACACCATATATTTT.

The chain is built from TRBV28 and TRBJ2-7; a weak D match, TRBD1 (7 bases). The CDR3 is made up of 15 amino acids. V shed 4 bases and J shed 1 base, with 14 bases lying between them. The germline V gene encodes CDR1 MDHEN and CDR2 SYDVKM. The CDR3 here is CASSSHRGGSYEQYF. The CDR3 nucleotides are TGTGCCAGCAGTTCCCACAGGGGAGGATCCTACGAGCAGTACTTC.

The chain couples TRBV6-5 to TRBJ2-7, with a tentative D call TRBD1 (7 bases). Per germline, CDR1 MNHEY and CDR2 SVGAGI. V lost 4 bases and J 3 bases, leaving 13 bases between the germline ends. This CDR3 is built from 14 residues. CDR3 nucleotide sequence: TGTGCCAGCAGTTCTCCAGGGGGGCTCTACGAGCAGTACTTC. Its protein product is CASSSPGGLYEQYF.